These 7 T cell receptor beta chains came from one sample sequenced in a study of blood T cell repertoires in COVID-19 (TCRdb year 2020). Receptors were amplified or captured by the immunoSEQ multiplex PCR assay. TCRdb limited this immuneACCESS table to in-frame rearrangements with V and J called. A share of clones is missing; checked studies link under half to unresolved V genes, and the rest is unexplained. Recorded for this sample are under 140,000 clones; 70% to 90% of them occurred a single time. In total, the top ten clones hold around 5.1% of the sample. What was sequenced was peripheral blood. The receptors originated from a human donor in a cohort sampled during active COVID-19.

The J gene is TRBJ2-1, the V gene TRBV4-2; 8 nucleotides agree with TRBD2. Germline-derived CDR1 and CDR2 are LGHNA and YNFKEQ. V dropped 5 bases and J dropped 10; count of bases not matched to a gene: 19. The length of the CDR3 is 17 residues. The CDR3 nucleotides read TGTGCCAGCAGCAAAGGTGGATCGGGAGGGCCATTAGAGGAGCAGTTCTTC. Translation gives CASSKGGSGGPLEEQFF.

This chain links TRBV19 with TRBJ1-1, with D uncertain. The CDR3 totals 15 residues. CDR1 is LNHDA, CDR2 SQIVND, per germline (reference sequence). Trimming took off 3 bases at V and 0 bases at J, with 11 bases between the two ends. The CDR3 is CASSIKEVLNTEAFF. In nucleotides, the CDR3 is TGTGCCAGTAGTATTAAGGAGGTCCTGAACACTGAAGCTTTCTTT.

The chain is built from TRBV12-5 and TRBJ2-7; 8 bases fit TRBD2. V gave up 2 bases and J gave up 6 bases; unmatched junction bases: 15. The CDR3 is 17 amino acids. Germline V gene lookup returns CDR1 LGHNT and CDR2 FRNRAP. The CDR3 DNA reads TGTGCTAGTGGTTTGTCCCTAGCGGGCCTGAACTCGGGCGAGCAGTACTTC. Translation gives CASGLSLAGLNSGEQYF.

The table lists this clone with a count of one. This chain joins TRBV6-5 and TRBJ1-2; the D is unclear. The V gene lost 8 bases and the J gene lost 2 bases, with 15 bases spanning the gap. The V gene's germline CDR1 is MNHEY and CDR2 SVGAGI. There are 14 residues in the CDR3. The CDR3, as DNA: TGTGCCAGCTCGGAGAGAGATCCGAACTATGGCTACACCTTC. This translates into CASSERDPNYGYTF.

The rearrangement uses TRBV9 and TRBJ1-3, with D perhaps TRBD1 (6 bases). Trimming removed 4 bases at V and 4 bases at J, with 15 bases between. CDR1 is SGDLS, CDR2 YYNGEE, per germline. This CDR3 comprises 15 residues. As DNA, the CDR3 is TGTGCCAGCAGCATGCAGGGGACCTCAGGAAACACCATATATTTT. Translation gives CASSMQGTSGNTIYF.

The chain is built from TRBV6-2 or TRBV6-3 and TRBJ2-7; D perhaps matches TRBD2 (6 bases). Per the germline V gene, CDR1 is MNHEY and CDR2 is SVGEGT. The CDR3 is made up of 15 amino acids. V lost 5 bases, J lost 3 bases, and 17 bases lay in between. CDR3 protein: CASSPRRPGVYEQYF. As DNA, the CDR3 is TGTGCCAGCAGTCCCAGGCGACCGGGGGTCTACGAGCAGTACTTC.

The rearrangement links TRBV28 to TRBJ1-2; the D is unclear. This CDR3 region has 15 residues. Trimming shortened V by 1 base and J by 4 bases, and 13 bases separated the two germline ends. Germline V gene data show CDR1 as MDHEN and CDR2 as SYDVKM. CDR3 loop: CASSLLGSDLYGYTF. CDR3 in DNA: TGTGCCAGCAGTTTATTGGGGAGCGACCTCTATGGCTACACCTTC.